This T cell receptor (beta chain) was documented in a study of CD8+ T cells in alopecia areata (dated by TCRdb to 2016 to 2018). About the investigation overall: Treated patients were enrolled in an open-label pilot trial of oral tofacitinib, 5 to 10 mg twice daily, for moderate-to-severe alopecia areata. Amplification of TCRbeta CDR3 regions was done by immunoSEQ multiplex PCR using 35 Vbeta forward primers and 13 Jbeta reverse primers. Clonality in the scalp was compared among normal scalp (n=4), patchy alopecia areata scalp (n=8), and alopecia totalis/universalis scalp (n=8). Patients stayed on tofacitinib for 6 to 18 months and then had 6 months of follow-up off drug so that delayed response and recurrence could be assessed. Biopsies were taken from tofacitinib-treated patients at baseline and at 4 and 24 weeks of treatment, and a later scalp biopsy was taken in several of the tofacitinib-treated patients. The RNA source kit depended on sample type: the PAXgene miRNA kit for fixed scalp, the miRNeasy kit for PBMCs, and the RNeasy kit for mouse skin. The SALT score, which quantifies the percentage of affected scalp surface area, was used to measure disease severity in treated patients. On the human side, TCRbeta sequencing was run on scalp tissue and on sorted CD4+ and CD8+ peripheral blood T cells from healthy controls and from alopecia areata patients with either patchy or totalis/universalis disease. The study used high-throughput TCRbeta sequencing to examine T cell clonal expansion in alopecia areata, in both the C3H/HeJ mouse model and human patients.

CDR1 and CDR2, per the germline V gene (reference sequence), are GTSNPN and SVGIG. Reading from cysteine to phenylalanine, the CDR3 counts 11 amino acids. Only CDR3 DNA remains: 33 bases, in frame from the first base. V and J lose 0 bases and 3 bases, and a span of 0 bases separates them. Concerning this clone itself: Its antigen has not been determined. Per-base qualities were not stored, and no clone one base away is much larger. The sample has other DNA sequences that encode this CDR3 too.

Library generation was performed with the immunoSEQ multiplex PCR assay. For TCR sequencing, RNA was extracted from every sample and reverse transcribed into cDNA to serve as template. SuperScript III was used to make first-strand cDNA, primed with a 2:1 mix of oligo-dT and random hexamers. A synthetic immune receptor repertoire was used to assess amplification bias, and residual bias was removed computationally. Turning to the authors' computational methods: Raw reads were preprocessed to remove errors, and CDR3 was defined according to IMGT conventions as the region from the conserved cysteine to phenylalanine. Clonality was calculated as 1 minus Shannon entropy normalized by log2 of the number of productive unique TCRs. CD4 or CD8 identity of scalp clones was inferred by cross-referencing scalp TCRbeta sequences with sorted blood CD4 and CD8 repertoires. TCRdb provides this immuneACCESS table in a form limited to in-frame rearrangements. Some clones are lacking; in checked studies, under half of them reflect an unresolved V gene, and why the rest are absent is not known. That table is the source of V, J and clone size, and D and trimming were worked out from the DNA. The sample records around 190,000 clones, 64% of which are singletons. The top ten hold about 4% of the sample.

What this sample's time point label stands for: about four weeks on oral tofacitinib. The treatment or condition label of this sample denotes: oral pan-JAK inhibitor, 5-10 mg twice daily. Lesional scalp punch biopsies and peripheral blood were collected from alopecia areata patients. After PBMCs were isolated by density centrifugation and stained for CD3, CD4 and CD8, a FACSAria was used to sort CD4+ and CD8+ T cells. Results the study describes overall, beyond this receptor: During tofacitinib treatment, many expanded lesional clones remained in scalp and blood, and this persistence may partly explain relapse after treatment is stopped. Lesional scalp, especially in alopecia totalis/universalis, showed higher clonality and more expanded CD8+ clones than normal scalp, suggesting antigenic drive. Tofacitinib significantly lowered scalp clonality and the number of expanded CD8+ clones among the top 100 scalp clones. TCR sequences shared between patients were less clear than in mice, possibly partly because of HLA diversity in the patient population. Because the treated cohort was small and included a single nonresponder, larger studies are needed to assess links between baseline CD8+ expansion and response. Scalp TCR repertoire analysis is complicated because resident alphabeta T cells in normal human skin are also sequenced, whereas mouse skin is dominated by gammadelta T cells.

Sequenced here: CD4+ T cells sorted from blood, sampled at week 4, from a patient treated with tofacitinib. The chain joins TRBV30 to TRBJ2-1; no D segment can be confidently identified. This clonotype was sampled from a human donor with alopecia areata. The CDR3 region reads CAWSVYNEQFF. The bases are TGTGCCTGGAGTGTCTACAATGAGCAGTTCTTC.